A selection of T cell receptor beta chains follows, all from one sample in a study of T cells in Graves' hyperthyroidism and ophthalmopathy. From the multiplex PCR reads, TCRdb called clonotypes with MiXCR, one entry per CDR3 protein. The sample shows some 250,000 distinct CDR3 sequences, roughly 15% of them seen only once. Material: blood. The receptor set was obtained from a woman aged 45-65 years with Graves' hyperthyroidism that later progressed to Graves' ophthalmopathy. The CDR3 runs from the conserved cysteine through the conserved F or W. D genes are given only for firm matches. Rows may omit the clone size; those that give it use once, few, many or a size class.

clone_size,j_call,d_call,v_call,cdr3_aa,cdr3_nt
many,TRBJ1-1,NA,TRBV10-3,CAISESLNPAFF,TGTGCCATCAGTGAGTCCCTTAATCCCGCTTTCTTT
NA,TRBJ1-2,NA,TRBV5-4,CASSLAGVRGYTF,TGTGCCAGCAGCTTGGCAGGGGTTCGAGGCTACACCTTC
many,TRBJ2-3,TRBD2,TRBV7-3,CASSPGLAGASQYF,TGTGCCAGCAGCCCCGGACTAGCGGGGGCTTCGCAGTATTTT
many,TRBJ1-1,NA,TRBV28,CASTLGGLGDTEAFF,TGTGCCAGCACCCTGGGGGGGCTAGGGGACACTGAAGCTTTCTTT
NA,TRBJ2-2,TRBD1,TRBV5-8,CASSFTGGWNTGELFF,TGTGCCAGCAGCTTCACAGGGGGTTGGAACACCGGGGAGCTGTTTTTT
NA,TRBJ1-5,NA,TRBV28,CASSLYGGQQPQHF,TGTGCCAGCAGTTTGTATGGGGGGCAGCAGCCCCAGCATTTT
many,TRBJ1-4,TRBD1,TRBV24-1,CATSDGTGANEKLFF,TGTGCCACCAGTGACGGGACAGGGGCAAATGAAAAACTGTTTTTT
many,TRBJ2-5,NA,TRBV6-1,CASRGLRQGTQYF,TGTGCCAGCAGGGGACTGAGACAAGGGACCCAGTACTTC
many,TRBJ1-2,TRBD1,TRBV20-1,CSAGPTGNYGYTF,TGCAGTGCTGGGCCGACAGGGAATTACGGCTACACCTTC
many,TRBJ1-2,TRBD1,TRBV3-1,CASSRGQGAGYGYTF,TGTGCCAGCAGCCGGGGACAGGGTGCGGGCTATGGCTACACCTTC
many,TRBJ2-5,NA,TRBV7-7,CASSSVSGEETQYF,TGTGCTAGCAGCTCCGTTTCCGGGGAAGAGACCCAGTACTTC
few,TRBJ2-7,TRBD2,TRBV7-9,CASSLFPIGRPGLATEQYF,TGTGCCAGCAGCTTATTCCCCATCGGCAGACCGGGACTAGCGACCGAGCAGTACTTC
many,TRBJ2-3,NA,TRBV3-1,CASSQRRGNTDTQYF,TGTGCCAGCAGCCAACGCCGGGGGAACACAGATACGCAGTATTTT
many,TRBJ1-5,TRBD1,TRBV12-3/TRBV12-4,CASTPGQPHQPQHF,TGTGCCAGTACCCCGGGACAGCCCCATCAGCCCCAGCATTTT
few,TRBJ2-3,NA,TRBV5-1,CASTSRAVSIFPDTQYF,TGCGCCAGCACCTCCCGAGCGGTCTCCATCTTCCCAGATACGCAGTATTTT
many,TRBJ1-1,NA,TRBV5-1,CASSFEGGNTEAFF,TGCGCCAGCAGCTTTGAGGGGGGGAACACTGAAGCTTTCTTT
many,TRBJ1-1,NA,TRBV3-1,CASSERGSGTEAFF,TGTGCCAGCAGCGAGAGAGGGAGCGGCACTGAAGCTTTCTTT
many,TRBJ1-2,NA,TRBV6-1,CASSEGWDRGYTF,TGTGCCAGCAGTGAGGGGTGGGACCGCGGCTACACCTTC
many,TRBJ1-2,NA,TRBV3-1,CASSPNVGDYGYTF,TGTGCCAGCAGCCCTAACGTAGGGGACTATGGCTACACCTTC
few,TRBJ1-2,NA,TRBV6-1,CASSEGLGNYGYTF,TGTGCCAGCAGTGAAGGTTTAGGCAACTATGGCTACACCTTC
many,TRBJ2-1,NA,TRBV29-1,CSVEDPGEYEQFF,TGCAGCGTTGAAGACCCAGGGGAATATGAGCAGTTCTTC
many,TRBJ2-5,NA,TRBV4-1,CASSQDFLAETQYF,TGCGCCAGCAGCCAAGACTTCCTAGCGGAGACCCAGTACTTC
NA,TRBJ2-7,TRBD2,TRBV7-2,CASSLAVAGGSSSYEQYF,TGTGCCAGCAGCTTAGCGGTAGCGGGAGGCTCGAGCTCCTACGAGCAGTACTTC
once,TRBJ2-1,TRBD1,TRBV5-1,CASSVDAGQGPYNEQFF,TGTGCCAGCAGCGTAGACGCCGGACAGGGGCCGTACAATGAGCAGTTCTTC
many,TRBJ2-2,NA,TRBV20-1,CSARTIATHGELFF,TGCAGTGCTCGGACCATAGCGACTCACGGGGAGCTGTTTTTT
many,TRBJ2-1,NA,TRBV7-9,CASSSFGQTRGDEQFF,TGTGCCAGCAGCTCCTTCGGACAGACAAGGGGGGATGAGCAGTTCTTC
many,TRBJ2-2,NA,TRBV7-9,CASSDSGGGVRTGELFF,TGTGCCAGCAGCGATTCTGGTGGAGGGGTGCGCACCGGGGAGCTGTTTTTT
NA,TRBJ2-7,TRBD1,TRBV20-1,CSAGRTGDYEQYF,TGCAGTGCTGGAAGGACAGGGGACTACGAGCAGTACTTC
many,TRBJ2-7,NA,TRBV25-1,CASSATGILSYEQYF,TGTGCCAGCAGTGCCACCGGTATTCTTTCCTACGAGCAGTACTTC